The source of this T cell receptor (beta chain) is a study of T cell responses to AZD1222 COVID-19 vaccine (dated by TCRdb to about 2021). For context, the study as a whole: Because spike-specific TCR depth and breadth did not differ between the two schedules, AZD1222 recipients who got a second dose at roughly 4 weeks were pooled with those who got a second dose at roughly 12 weeks. A total of approximately 230 trial participants underwent TCR sequencing, of whom about 210 received two doses of AZD1222 and some 26 received two doses of the MenACWY control vaccine. Enrollment into the trials was organized by age into subgroups of 18-55, 56-69 and 70-plus years, and those subgroups contained approximately 150, 30 and 60 TCR-sequenced participants, respectively. Results the study describes overall, beyond this receptor: Spike-specific TCR breadth and depth rose significantly after two AZD1222 doses compared with day 0 and with MenACWY recipients. Vaccine-associated CD4 TCRs spanned the whole spike protein, with dominant responses in regions 160-218 and 743-854. In the small 56-69-year group, the increase in depth fell short of significance, most likely because of low power. Reportedly, almost half of the unique spike-specific TCRs recognized epitopes lying outside the regions that are mutated in the B.1.351 and B.1.1.7 variants. Participants were mostly white British and included more females than males, and it was suggested by the authors that clonal diversity may have been underestimated. No day 14 peak-response samples were available, so repertoires were characterized only after the peak T cell response. Conclusions about previously exposed vaccinees were limited because only a handful of AZD1222 recipients were SARS-CoV-2 seropositive at baseline.

The sample's time point label, decoded: baseline before first vaccination. Samples from vaccinated people were obtained from the UK trials COV001 and COV002, which included a single-blind randomized controlled phase 2/3 trial of AZD1222 (ChAdOx1 nCoV-19) in healthy adults. For TCRbeta chain sequencing, PBMC samples were collected from trial participants at day 0 and at day 28 after the second dose. CDR1 and CDR2 are read off the germline V gene as SGHTA and FQGNSA. Compared with germline, V lacks 5 bases and J lacks 6 bases; bases without a gene match: 6. The CDR3 sequence holds 15 residues, the cysteine and phenylalanine included. The sequence is cut down to CDR3 DNA, 45 bases in frame from base 1. The CDR3 regions of human TCRbeta chains were analyzed by immunosequencing. Regarding the original processing steps: Repertoire TCRs were checked for matches against a reference library of SARS-CoV-2-specific TCRs that had been generated using the MIRA antigen-specificity platform. Breadth was defined as the fraction of unique TCRs that were SARS-CoV-2-associated, and depth was defined as the fraction of total T cells that were SARS-CoV-2-associated. Using the MIRA data, each spike-specific TCR was mapped to the spike region that the TCR reacts to and placed in a CD4 or CD8 class. Log10-transformed breadth and depth values were compared by one-way ANOVA with Sidak's multiple comparisons tests. The table comes from immuneACCESS by way of TCRdb, which keeps in-frame sequences with V and J called. Part of the clones is missing from these tables; in studies checked, under half for an unresolved V gene and the rest for unknown reasons. That table supplies the V and J calls and clone size; D and trimming were determined from the DNA. The sample profile shows about 86,000 clones; approximately 89% of them were found once. The ten largest make up roughly 2.3% of the sample.

On this clone itself: This clone's antigen is unknown. The sample holds no much larger clone one base away, and base qualities are not on file.

Sequenced material: peripheral blood, taken on day 0 of AZD1222 vaccination. This clonotype was sampled from an adult in good health. The chain couples TRBV7-2 to TRBJ1-5; TRBD1 matches 11 bases in the middle. The CDR3 is CASSHGQGAVQPQHF. The DNA sequence is TGTGCCAGCAGCCACGGACAGGGGGCTGTTCAGCCCCAGCATTTT.